This T cell receptor (beta chain) was retrieved from a study of blood T cells in healthy people across ages. Findings of the study overall: CMV status of donors was not determined, possibly confounding expanded clonotype changes.

This clonotype was seen only a few times. The antigen remains undetermined. The second PCR ran about 6 to 11 cycles with a sample-barcoded 5' primer and J-beta primers. Using its own MiXCR run on the 5' RACE reads, TCRdb lists one record per CDR3 protein. Among 1.5 million to 2 million distinct CDR3 sequences listed, 28% were seen once. The V gene end was trimmed by 3 bases and the J gene end by 4 bases; junction bases not matched to a gene: 2. CDR1 SGHTA and CDR2 FQGNSA come from the germline V gene. This CDR3 contains 14 residues. Specimen: blood. This receptor was taken from a woman in her twenties or thirties in good health. V and J are TRBV7-2 and TRBJ1-4; 7 bases fit TRBD1. In nucleotides, the CDR3 is TGTGCCAGCAGCTTCGACAGGGATAATGAAAAACTGTTTTTT. Residues: CASSFDRDNEKLFF.